These 8 T cell receptor beta chains were all obtained from the same sample, sequenced in a study of T cell changes during pregnancy in multiple sclerosis. The repertoire was sequenced with immunoSEQ multiplex PCR; TCRdb's copy has only in-frame clones and lacks some. The sample yields just under 100,000 clones, approximately 95% seen once. Material: peripheral blood, obtained after pregnancy. The receptors were sampled from a female donor with multiple sclerosis, enrolled in a pregnancy study.

The CDR3 nucleotides read TGTGCCAGCACTACGACTAGCGGGAGAAGCTACGAGCAGTACTTC. It is translated as CASTTTSGRSYEQYF. This chain connects TRBV21-1 to TRBJ2-7; the D call in the table, TRBD2, was not verified against the DNA. TRBV21-1 is a pseudogene segment. The CDR3 covers 15 residues.

The chain uses TRBV9 and TRBJ2-7; possible D gene TRBD2, 6 bases. The germline V gene has CDR1 SGDLS and CDR2 YYNGEE. The CDR3 sequence is 15 residues long. Trimming took off 0 bases at V and 3 bases at J, with 13 bases between the two ends. The CDR3 coding sequence is TGTGCCAGCAGCGTAGGGGTGGTAGCGGACTACGAGCAGTACTTC. It codes for CASSVGVVADYEQYF.

The CDR3 protein is CASSEYGTSGRARDTQYF. Written as DNA, the CDR3 is TGTGCCAGCAGTGAATATGGGACTAGCGGGAGGGCCAGAGATACGCAGTATTTT. V usage is TRBV25-1 and J usage is TRBJ2-3, with 16 bases lining up with TRBD2. V was clipped by 0 bases and J by 5 bases; unmatched bases: 5. This CDR3 region has 18 residues. Germline CDR1 reads MGHDK; CDR2 reads SYGVNS.

The chain's CDR3 is CASSSGVNTGELFF. The CDR3 region has the DNA TGTGCCAGCAGCTCCGGAGTAAACACCGGGGAGCTGTTTTTT. The V call is TRBV7-2, the J call TRBJ2-2; D unresolved. Trimming left V 4 bases short and J 2 bases short, with 8 bases between. The germline V gene encodes CDR1 SGHTA and CDR2 FQGNSA. The CDR3 runs to 14 residues.

This chain uses TRBV6-4 with TRBJ2-7, with 8 bases identical to TRBD1. V was clipped by 2 bases and J by 3 bases; unmatched bases: 6. The length of the CDR3 is 15 residues. Germline V gene sequence: CDR1 MRHNA, CDR2 SNTAGT. In DNA form, the CDR3 reads TGTGCCAGCAGTGACGGGGACAGGAGGGTCTACGAGCAGTACTTC. This codes for CASSDGDRRVYEQYF.

V gene TRBV7-9 combines with J gene TRBJ1-1, with a possible D match to TRBD1 (5 bases). The CDR3 covers 14 residues. Trimming removed 3 bases at V and 3 bases at J, with 11 bases between. Germline CDR1 SEHNR, CDR2 FQNEAQ (reference sequence). The CDR3 loop reads CASSFVRVDTEAFF. CDR3 DNA: TGTGCCAGCAGCTTCGTCAGGGTGGACACTGAAGCTTTCTTT. The variable domain in full, with the rest retrieved from reference TRBV7-9 and TRBJ1-1, is DTGVSQNPRHKITKRGQNVTFRCDPISEHNRLYWYRQTLGQGPEFLTYFQNEAQLEKSRLLSDRFSAERPKGSFSTLEIQRTEQGDSAMYLCASSFVRVDTEAFFGQGTRLTVV.

The chain links TRBV7-6 to TRBJ2-7, with D perhaps matching TRBD1 (7 bases). Germline lookup yields CDR1 SGHVS and CDR2 FNYEAQ. The V and J ends lost 8 bases and 0 bases respectively, with 17 bases between them. This CDR3 is 15 amino acids long. The CDR3 spells CASQRGRDLSYEQYF. CDR3 nucleotide sequence: TGTGCCAGCCAGAGGGGGCGGGACCTCTCCTACGAGCAGTACTTC.

The chain carries TRBV9 and TRBJ2-3; 10 bases agree with TRBD2. The CDR3 runs to 18 residues. Germline values: CDR1 SGDLS, CDR2 YYNGEE. J gave up 4 bases and V 3 bases, and 14 bases lay outside the gene matches. This chain's CDR3 is CASSGRGSGRSAADTQYF. As DNA, the CDR3 is TGTGCCAGCAGCGGCCGGGGTAGCGGGAGGTCGGCGGCAGATACGCAGTATTTT.